The 4 T cell receptor beta chains below were found in one sample sequenced in a study of prognosis after radiotherapy for stage I lung cancer. Amplicons of TCR beta CDR3 were generated from genomic DNA by two-round multiplex PCR. First-round PCR used primers specific to each TRBV and TRBJ gene. From the multiplex PCR reads, TCRdb called clonotypes with MiXCR, one entry per CDR3 protein. Of around 20,000 distinct CDR3 sequences listed, roughly 55% are singletons. The specimen was PBMCs, collected before or after stereotactic body radiation therapy (not recorded which). These receptors all stem from a donor over 45 with non-small cell lung cancer.

This clonotype was seen ten or more times. This chain joins TRBV29-1 and TRBJ2-3; D perhaps matches TRBD2 (6 bases). The CDR3 runs 13 residues. Germline-derived CDR1 and CDR2 are SQVTM and ANQGSEA. V was shortened by 6 bases and J by 6 bases, with 16 bases between the two germline ends. CDR3 sequence: CSVGTPGGDTQYF. In nucleotides, the CDR3 is TGCAGCGTCGGGACTCCTGGTGGGGATACGCAGTATTTT.

The chain recombines TRBV2 with TRBJ1-2; D remains ambiguous. Germline values: CDR1 SNHLY, CDR2 FYNNEI. The CDR3 consists of 15 residues. The germline V and J ends were trimmed by 1 base and 4 bases, with 13 bases remaining between them. Here the CDR3 reads CASSEGMDEGYGYTF. The DNA of the CDR3 is TGTGCCAGCAGTGAAGGTATGGACGAGGGCTATGGCTACACCTTC.

Note on this clonotype: This likely stems from a read error, as it lies one base from a far larger clone. The chain links TRBV6-5 to TRBJ1-1; 7 bases are a match to TRBD1. The length of the CDR3 is 15 residues. Germline V CDR1 and CDR2: MNHEY, SVGAGI. This chain's CDR3 is CSSTRDRGVNTEALF. The CDR3 nucleotides read TGTTCCAGCACTAGGGACAGAGGTGTGAACACTGAAGCTCTCTTT.

This clonotype ranks as medium-sized. The rearrangement links TRBV3-1 to TRBJ1-2; D is unresolved. The V end was cut by 3 bases, the J end by 2 bases, with 4 bases between. Germline CDR1 is LGHDT and CDR2 is YNNKEL (reference sequence). The CDR3 is 12 amino acids. In nucleotides, the CDR3 is TGTGCCAGCAGCCAGGTGAACTATGGCTACACCTTC. It specifies CASSQVNYGYTF.